This TCR beta chain was sequenced during a study of OX40 agonist ivuxolimab in advanced cancers. CDR1 MNHNY and CDR2 SVGAGI come from the germline V gene (reference sequence). V shed 0 bases and J shed 5 bases, with 11 bases lying between them. The CDR3 covers 14 residues. Assay used: immunoSEQ multiplex PCR; TCRdb lists only in-frame clones, some missing. The table has around 80,000 clones, roughly 78% seen once. Sequenced material: CD4+ or CD8+ T cells sorted from blood, taken in a trial of the OX40 agonist ivuxolimab. The rearrangement joins TRBV6-6 to TRBJ2-7; weak D call: TRBD2 (5 bases). This clonotype originated in an adult with an advanced solid tumor such as melanoma, head and neck, liver or kidney cancer. CDR3 residues: CASSYSPGIDEQYF. The CDR3 DNA sequence: TGTGCCAGCAGTTACTCTCCGGGGATCGACGAGCAGTACTTC.